These T cell receptor beta chains were read from a single sample in a study of cytomegalovirus exposure and HLA in healthy donors. TCRdb's copy holds only in-frame clones and misses some; the assay was immunoSEQ multiplex PCR. The sample contains approximately 220,000 clones, almost 80% of which appear only once. Input material: PBMCs. The receptors stem from a male donor in good health and CMV-seronegative. Both conserved end residues are part of each CDR3. Fields, in order: CDR3 length, V gene, clone size, D gene, J gene, CDR3 protein, CDR3 DNA. D genes are given only for firm matches. Not every row has a clone size; where given, it reads once, few, many or a size class.

len: 14; v_gene: TRBV6-6; abundance: .; d_gene: TRBD1; j_gene: TRBJ1-2; CDR3aa: CASSFPGQGDGYTF; CDR3nt: TGTGCCAGCAGTTTCCCGGGACAGGGTGATGGCTACACCTTC
len: 13; v_gene: TRBV29-1; abundance: .; d_gene: TRBD2; j_gene: TRBJ2-7; CDR3aa: CSVHLAGTYEQYF; CDR3nt: TGCAGCGTTCACCTAGCGGGGACCTACGAGCAGTACTTC
len: 15; v_gene: TRBV15; abundance: .; d_gene: TRBD1; j_gene: TRBJ2-7; CDR3aa: CATSRTGAGSYEQYF; CDR3nt: TGTGCCACCAGCAGGACAGGGGCAGGGTCCTACGAGCAGTACTTC
len: 13; v_gene: TRBV30; abundance: few; d_gene: .; j_gene: TRBJ1-1; CDR3aa: CAWRPGLTTEAFF; CDR3nt: TGTGCCTGGCGGCCGGGACTAACCACTGAAGCTTTCTTT
len: 14; v_gene: TRBV5-5; abundance: .; d_gene: .; j_gene: TRBJ2-1; CDR3aa: CASSLGGVYNEQFF; CDR3nt: TGTGCCAGCAGCTTGGGGGGGGTTTACAATGAGCAGTTCTTC
len: 13; v_gene: TRBV6-6; abundance: few; d_gene: TRBD1; j_gene: TRBJ1-4; CDR3aa: CATQRDRGEKLFF; CDR3nt: TGTGCCACCCAACGGGACAGGGGTGAAAAACTGTTTTTT
len: 13; v_gene: TRBV5-4; abundance: .; d_gene: .; j_gene: TRBJ1-2; CDR3aa: CASSLRDSYGYTF; CDR3nt: TGTGCCAGCAGCCTCCGGGACTCCTATGGCTACACCTTC
len: 14; v_gene: TRBV19; abundance: few; d_gene: TRBD1; j_gene: TRBJ1-6; CDR3aa: CASSMDRESSPLHF; CDR3nt: TGTGCCAGTAGTATGGACAGGGAGAGCTCACCCCTCCACTTT
len: 15; v_gene: TRBV28; abundance: few; d_gene: TRBD1; j_gene: TRBJ1-5; CDR3aa: CASRPGQGDNQPQHF; CDR3nt: TGTGCCAGCAGGCCGGGACAGGGGGACAATCAGCCCCAGCATTTT
len: 15; v_gene: TRBV5-5; abundance: .; d_gene: TRBD1; j_gene: TRBJ1-5; CDR3aa: CASSWTGLASQPQHF; CDR3nt: TGTGCCAGCAGCTGGACAGGGTTGGCGAGTCAGCCCCAGCATTTT
len: 13; v_gene: TRBV6-5; abundance: .; d_gene: .; j_gene: TRBJ2-1; CDR3aa: CASRRQRFNEQFF; CDR3nt: TGTGCCAGCAGACGACAGAGATTCAATGAGCAGTTCTTC
len: 13; v_gene: TRBV10-1; abundance: .; d_gene: TRBD2; j_gene: TRBJ2-7; CDR3aa: CASRLAGVDEQYF; CDR3nt: TGCGCCAGCAGGCTAGCGGGGGTCGACGAGCAGTACTTC
len: 15; v_gene: TRBV25-1; abundance: .; d_gene: TRBD2; j_gene: TRBJ2-7; CDR3aa: CASSEPGTSGYEQYF; CDR3nt: TGTGCCAGCAGTGAACCCGGGACTAGCGGGTACGAGCAGTACTTC
len: 16; v_gene: TRBV28; abundance: .; d_gene: .; j_gene: TRBJ1-2; CDR3aa: CASSPPGLVGGYGYTF; CDR3nt: TGTGCCAGCAGTCCCCCGGGATTGGTCGGGGGCTATGGCTACACCTTC
len: 14; v_gene: TRBV6-5; abundance: .; d_gene: .; j_gene: TRBJ2-7; CDR3aa: CASSNGNSLYEQYF; CDR3nt: TGTGCCAGCAGCAACGGAAACAGTCTCTACGAGCAGTACTTC
len: 14; v_gene: TRBV2; abundance: .; d_gene: TRBD2; j_gene: TRBJ2-7; CDR3aa: CASEGTSGDYEQYF; CDR3nt: TGTGCCAGCGAGGGGACTAGCGGGGATTACGAGCAGTACTTC
len: 14; v_gene: TRBV27; abundance: .; d_gene: .; j_gene: TRBJ2-3; CDR3aa: CASSLSRATDTQYF; CDR3nt: TGTGCCAGCAGTTTATCCAGGGCCACAGATACGCAGTATTTT
len: 15; v_gene: TRBV4-3; abundance: .; d_gene: .; j_gene: TRBJ2-5; CDR3aa: CASSQGGLGGETQYF; CDR3nt: TGCGCCAGCAGCCAAGGAGGACTCGGCGGTGAGACCCAGTACTTC
len: 12; v_gene: TRBV10-1; abundance: .; d_gene: .; j_gene: TRBJ1-4; CDR3aa: CASKKQGGKLFF; CDR3nt: TGCGCCAGCAAAAAACAGGGTGGAAAACTGTTTTTT
len: 15; v_gene: TRBV4-3; abundance: .; d_gene: TRBD1; j_gene: TRBJ2-2; CDR3aa: CASSHGQGITGELFF; CDR3nt: TGCGCCAGCAGCCATGGACAGGGGATCACCGGGGAGCTGTTTTTT
len: 15; v_gene: TRBV2; abundance: .; d_gene: .; j_gene: TRBJ1-5; CDR3aa: CASSPQGYSNQPQHF; CDR3nt: TGTGCCAGCAGTCCACAGGGCTATAGCAATCAGCCCCAGCATTTT
len: 14; v_gene: TRBV4-3; abundance: .; d_gene: .; j_gene: TRBJ1-2; CDR3aa: CASSQGTEIYGYTF; CDR3nt: TGCGCCAGCAGCCAAGGGACAGAGATCTATGGCTACACCTTC
len: 13; v_gene: TRBV5-1; abundance: .; d_gene: .; j_gene: TRBJ1-1; CDR3aa: CASRVQSNTEAFF; CDR3nt: TGCGCCAGCAGAGTACAGTCGAACACTGAAGCTTTCTTT
len: 13; v_gene: TRBV2; abundance: few; d_gene: TRBD1; j_gene: TRBJ1-2; CDR3aa: CASTLDRGYGYTF; CDR3nt: TGTGCCAGCACCCTGGACAGGGGGTATGGCTACACCTTC
len: 12; v_gene: TRBV19; abundance: few; d_gene: TRBD2; j_gene: TRBJ2-7; CDR3aa: CASGRGDYEQYF; CDR3nt: TGTGCCAGTGGCCGGGGGGACTACGAGCAGTACTTC
len: 14; v_gene: TRBV6-5; abundance: .; d_gene: .; j_gene: TRBJ1-5; CDR3aa: CASGRDHSNQPQHF; CDR3nt: TGTGCCAGCGGGAGGGACCATAGCAATCAGCCCCAGCATTTT
len: 15; v_gene: TRBV5-5; abundance: few; d_gene: TRBD1; j_gene: TRBJ1-3; CDR3aa: CASSSDRGPGNTIYF; CDR3nt: TGTGCCAGCAGCTCGGACAGGGGCCCTGGAAACACCATATATTTT
len: 15; v_gene: TRBV19; abundance: .; d_gene: TRBD1; j_gene: TRBJ1-6; CDR3aa: CATTTGVTYNSPLHF; CDR3nt: TGTGCCACCACAACAGGGGTGACCTATAATTCACCCCTCCACTTT
len: 12; v_gene: TRBV5-6; abundance: .; d_gene: .; j_gene: TRBJ1-1; CDR3aa: CASNPGLGEAFF; CDR3nt: TGTGCCAGCAACCCTGGACTGGGGGAAGCTTTCTTT
len: 14; v_gene: TRBV2; abundance: .; d_gene: TRBD1; j_gene: TRBJ1-1; CDR3aa: CAPQTDRIYTEAFF; CDR3nt: TGTGCCCCCCAAACGGACAGGATTTACACTGAAGCTTTCTTT
len: 13; v_gene: TRBV19; abundance: .; d_gene: TRBD1; j_gene: TRBJ2-2; CDR3aa: CASRDRGTGELFF; CDR3nt: TGTGCCAGCCGGGACAGGGGCACCGGGGAGCTGTTTTTT